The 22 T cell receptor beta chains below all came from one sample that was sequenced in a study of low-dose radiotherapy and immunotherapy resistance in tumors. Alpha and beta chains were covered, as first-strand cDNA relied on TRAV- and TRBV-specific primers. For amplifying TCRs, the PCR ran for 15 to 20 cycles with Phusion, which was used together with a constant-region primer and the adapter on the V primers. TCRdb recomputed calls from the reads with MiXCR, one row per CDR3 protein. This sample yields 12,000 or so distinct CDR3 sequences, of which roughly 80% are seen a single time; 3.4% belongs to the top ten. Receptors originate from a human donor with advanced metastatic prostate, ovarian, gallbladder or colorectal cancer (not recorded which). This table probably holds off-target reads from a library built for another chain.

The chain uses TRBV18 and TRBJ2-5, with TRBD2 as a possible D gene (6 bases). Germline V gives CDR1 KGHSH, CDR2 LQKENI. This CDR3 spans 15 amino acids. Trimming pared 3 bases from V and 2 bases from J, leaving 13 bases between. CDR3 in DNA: TGTGCCAGCTCACCCAATGCCCGGGGGCAAGAGACCCAGTACTTC. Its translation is CASSPNARGQETQYF.

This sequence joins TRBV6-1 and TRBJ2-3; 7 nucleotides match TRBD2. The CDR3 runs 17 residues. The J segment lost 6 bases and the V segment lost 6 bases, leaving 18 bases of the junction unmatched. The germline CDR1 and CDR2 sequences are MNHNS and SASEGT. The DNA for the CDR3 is TGTGCCAGCAGCCATATACCCTCTCCGGGAGGAACCGATACGCAGTATTTT. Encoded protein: CASSHIPSPGGTDTQYF.

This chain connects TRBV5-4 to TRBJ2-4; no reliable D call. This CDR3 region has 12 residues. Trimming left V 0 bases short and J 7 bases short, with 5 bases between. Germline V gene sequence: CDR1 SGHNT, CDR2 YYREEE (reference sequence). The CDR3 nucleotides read TGTGCCAGCAGCTTGGAAGGGAACATTCAGTACTTC. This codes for CASSLEGNIQYF.

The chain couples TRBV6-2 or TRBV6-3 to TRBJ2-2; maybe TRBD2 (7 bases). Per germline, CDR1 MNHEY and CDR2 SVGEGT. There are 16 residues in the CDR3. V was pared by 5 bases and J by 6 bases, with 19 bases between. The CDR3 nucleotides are TGTGCCAGCAGTCCGCGGACCTCGGGGGGCGCCGGGGAGCTGTTTTTT. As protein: CASSPRTSGGAGELFF.

The CDR3 DNA follows: TGTGCCAGCTCACCATGGCGGTCTGGCGGGAGCGACAATGAGCAGTTCTTC. This gives the protein CASSPWRSGGSDNEQFF. V is TRBV18 and J is TRBJ2-1; 7 bases line up with TRBD2. The germline V gene encodes CDR1 KGHSH and CDR2 LQKENI. With V trimmed by 2 bases and J by 5 bases, 12 bases remained unmatched. The CDR3 contains 17 residues.

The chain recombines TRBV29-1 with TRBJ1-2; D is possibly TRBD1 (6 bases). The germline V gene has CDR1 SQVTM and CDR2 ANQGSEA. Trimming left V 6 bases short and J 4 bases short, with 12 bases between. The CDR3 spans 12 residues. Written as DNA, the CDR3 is TGCAGCGTCGGCAGGGGACTCTATGGCTACACCTTC. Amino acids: CSVGRGLYGYTF.

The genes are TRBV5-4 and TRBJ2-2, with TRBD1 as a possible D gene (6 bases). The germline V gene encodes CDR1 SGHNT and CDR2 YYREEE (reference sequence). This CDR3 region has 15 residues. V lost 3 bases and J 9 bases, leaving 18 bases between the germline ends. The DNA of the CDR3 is TGTGCCAGCAGCTCCGTCGCAGGGGAAAGAAGGGAGCTGTTTTTT. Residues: CASSSVAGERRELFF.

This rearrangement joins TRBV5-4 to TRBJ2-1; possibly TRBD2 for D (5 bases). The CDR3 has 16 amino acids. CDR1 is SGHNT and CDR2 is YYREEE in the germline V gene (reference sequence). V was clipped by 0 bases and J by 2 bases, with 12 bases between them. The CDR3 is CASSLAAGKTYNEQFF. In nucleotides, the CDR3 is TGTGCCAGCAGCTTGGCGGCGGGCAAGACCTACAATGAGCAGTTCTTC. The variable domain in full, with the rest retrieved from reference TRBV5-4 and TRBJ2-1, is ETGVTQSPTHLIKTRGQQVTLRCSSQSGHNTVSWYQQALGQGPQFIFQYYREEENGRGNFPPRFSGLQFPNYSSELNVNALELDDSALYLCASSLAAGKTYNEQFFGPGTRLTVL.

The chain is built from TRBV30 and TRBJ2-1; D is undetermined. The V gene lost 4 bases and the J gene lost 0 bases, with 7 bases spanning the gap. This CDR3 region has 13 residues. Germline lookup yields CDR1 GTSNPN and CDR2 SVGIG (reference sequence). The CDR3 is CAWTRDSYNEQFF. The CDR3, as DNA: TGTGCCTGGACACGAGACTCCTACAATGAGCAGTTCTTC. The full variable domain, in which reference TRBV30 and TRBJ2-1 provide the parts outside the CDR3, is SQTIHQWPATLVQPVGSPLSLECTVEGTSNPNLYWYRQAAGRGLQLLFYSVGIGQISSEVPQNLSASRPQDRQFILSSKKLLLSDSGFYLCAWTRDSYNEQFFGPGTRLTVL.

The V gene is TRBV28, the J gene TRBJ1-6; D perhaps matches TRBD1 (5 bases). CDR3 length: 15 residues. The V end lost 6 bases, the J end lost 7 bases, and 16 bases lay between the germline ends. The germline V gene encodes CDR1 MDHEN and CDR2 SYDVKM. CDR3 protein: CASSLPPTDNSPLHF. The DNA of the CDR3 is TGTGCCAGCAGCTTGCCACCGACAGACAATTCACCCCTCCACTTT.

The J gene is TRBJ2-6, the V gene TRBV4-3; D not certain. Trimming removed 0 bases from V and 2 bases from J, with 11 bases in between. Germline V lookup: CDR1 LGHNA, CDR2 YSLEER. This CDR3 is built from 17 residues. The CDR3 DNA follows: TGCGCCAGCAGCCAAGAAGTCAGCCGTACTGGGGCCAACGTCCTGACTTTC. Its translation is CASSQEVSRTGANVLTF.

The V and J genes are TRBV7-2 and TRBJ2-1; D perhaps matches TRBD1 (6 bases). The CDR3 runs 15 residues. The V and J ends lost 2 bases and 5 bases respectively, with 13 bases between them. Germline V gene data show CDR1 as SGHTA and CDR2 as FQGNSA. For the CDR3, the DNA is TGTGCCAGCAGCTTACAACCGGGACAAAACAATGAGCAGTTCTTC. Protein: CASSLQPGQNNEQFF.

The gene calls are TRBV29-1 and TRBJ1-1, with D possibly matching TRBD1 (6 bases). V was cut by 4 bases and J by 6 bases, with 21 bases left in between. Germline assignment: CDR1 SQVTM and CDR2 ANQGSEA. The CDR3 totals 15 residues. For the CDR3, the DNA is TGCAGCGTTGGGGGGCAGGGGACGATACGCTCTGAAGCTTTCTTT. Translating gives CSVGGQGTIRSEAFF.

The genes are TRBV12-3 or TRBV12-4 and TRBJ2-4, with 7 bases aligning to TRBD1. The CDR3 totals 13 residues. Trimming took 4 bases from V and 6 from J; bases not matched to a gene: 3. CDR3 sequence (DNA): TGTGCCAGCAGTTCCAACAGGGGAAACATTCAGTACTTC. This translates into CASSSNRGNIQYF.

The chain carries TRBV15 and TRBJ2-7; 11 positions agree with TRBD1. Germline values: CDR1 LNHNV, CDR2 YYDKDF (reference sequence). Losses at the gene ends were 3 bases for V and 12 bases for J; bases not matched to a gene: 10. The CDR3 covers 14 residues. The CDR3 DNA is TGTGCCACCAGCAGGGACAGGGGGCTGGGGACGCGGTACTTC. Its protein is CATSRDRGLGTRYF.

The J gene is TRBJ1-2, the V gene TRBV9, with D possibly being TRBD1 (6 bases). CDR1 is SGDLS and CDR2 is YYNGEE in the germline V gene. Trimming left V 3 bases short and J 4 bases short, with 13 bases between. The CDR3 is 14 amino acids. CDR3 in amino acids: CASSAVGGPYGYTF. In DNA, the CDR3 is TGTGCCAGCAGCGCCGTGGGGGGGCCCTATGGCTACACCTTC.

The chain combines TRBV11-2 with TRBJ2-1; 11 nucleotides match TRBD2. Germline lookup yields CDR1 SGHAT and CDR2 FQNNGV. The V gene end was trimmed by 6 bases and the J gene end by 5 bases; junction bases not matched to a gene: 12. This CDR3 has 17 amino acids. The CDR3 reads CASSRYPVSGRDNEQFF. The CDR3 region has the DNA TGTGCCAGCAGTCGGTACCCCGTTAGCGGGAGGGACAATGAGCAGTTCTTC. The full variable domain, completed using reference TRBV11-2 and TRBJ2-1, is EAGVAQSPRYKIIEKRQSVAFWCNPISGHATLYWYQQILGQGPKLLIQFQNNGVVDDSQLPKDRFSAERLKGVDSTLKIQPAKLEDSAVYLCASSRYPVSGRDNEQFFGPGTRLTVL.

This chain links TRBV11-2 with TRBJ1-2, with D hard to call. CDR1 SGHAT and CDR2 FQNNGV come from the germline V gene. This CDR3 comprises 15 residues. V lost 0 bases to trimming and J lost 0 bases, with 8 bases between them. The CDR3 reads CASSLEPSPNYGYTF. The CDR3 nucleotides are TGTGCCAGCAGCTTAGAGCCCAGTCCTAACTATGGCTACACCTTC.

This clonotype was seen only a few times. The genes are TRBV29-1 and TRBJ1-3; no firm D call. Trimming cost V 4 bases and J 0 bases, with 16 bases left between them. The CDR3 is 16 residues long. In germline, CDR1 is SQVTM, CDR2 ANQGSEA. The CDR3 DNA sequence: TGCAGCGTTGGGGGTCCGGGGTCTGCCTCTGGAAACACCATATATTTT. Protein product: CSVGGPGSASGNTIYF.

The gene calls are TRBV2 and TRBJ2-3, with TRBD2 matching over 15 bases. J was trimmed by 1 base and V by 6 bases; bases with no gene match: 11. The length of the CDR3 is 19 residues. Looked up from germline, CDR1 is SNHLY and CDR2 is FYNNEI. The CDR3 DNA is TGTGCCAGCAGGATGGGGACTAGCGGGAGGATCCGTGGCACAGATACGCAGTATTTT. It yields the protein CASRMGTSGRIRGTDTQYF.

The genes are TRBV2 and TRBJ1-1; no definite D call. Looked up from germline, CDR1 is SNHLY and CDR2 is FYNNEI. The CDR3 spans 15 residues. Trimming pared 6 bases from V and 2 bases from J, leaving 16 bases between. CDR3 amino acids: CASRAGSETNTEAFF. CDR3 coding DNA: TGTGCCAGCAGGGCCGGGTCAGAGACCAACACTGAAGCTTTCTTT.

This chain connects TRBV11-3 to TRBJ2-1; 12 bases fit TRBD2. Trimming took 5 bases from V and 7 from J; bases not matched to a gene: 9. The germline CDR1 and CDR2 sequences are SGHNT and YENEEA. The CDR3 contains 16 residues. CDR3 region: CASSPTPLAGGNEQFF. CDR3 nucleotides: TGTGCCAGCAGCCCGACACCCCTAGCGGGAGGGAATGAGCAGTTCTTC. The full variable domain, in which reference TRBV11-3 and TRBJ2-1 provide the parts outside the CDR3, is EAGVVQSPRYKIIEKKQPVAFWCNPISGHNTLYWYLQNLGQGPELLIRYENEEAVDDSQLPKDRFSAERLKGVDSTLKIQPAELGDSAVYLCASSPTPLAGGNEQFFGPGTRLTVL.